The source of this T cell receptor (beta chain) is a study of OX40 agonist ivuxolimab in advanced cancers. Study-wide findings and caveats: Low normalized T-cell clonal expansion also characterized some of the nonresponders. At doses 0.1 to 3.0 mg/kg, CD4+ and CD8+ clones expanded. Relative to CD4+ cells, CD8+ T cells on average had more expanded clones.

CDR3 length: 14 amino acids. Germline V gene lookup returns CDR1 SQVTM and CDR2 ANQGSEA. Trimming removed 5 bases from V and 3 bases from J, with 14 bases in between. Assay used: immunoSEQ multiplex PCR; TCRdb lists only in-frame clones, some missing. Here the sample spans some 50,000 clones, about four fifths being singletons. Comment on this clone: Its antigen is unknown.

At cycle 4 day 1, cycle 7 day 1, and baseline, blood was sampled. The chain combines TRBV29-1 with TRBJ1-5, with D possibly matching TRBD1 (6 bases). The sequencing used CD4+ or CD8+ T cells sorted from blood, collected in a trial of the OX40 agonist ivuxolimab. The receptor's source is an adult with an advanced solid tumor such as melanoma, head and neck, liver or kidney cancer. CDR3 in amino acids: CSVSPTGLNQPQHF. DNA of the CDR3: TGCAGCGTTTCCCCTACAGGGCTCAATCAGCCCCAGCATTTT.